Following are 24 T cell receptor beta chains from one sample sequenced in a study of blood T cells in healthy people across ages. Combining a sample-barcoded 5' primer with a J-beta primer mix, a second PCR ran for roughly 6 to 12 cycles. TCRdb re-derived calls from the 5' RACE reads in MiXCR, one entry per CDR3 protein. The sample records around 1,000,000 distinct CDR3 sequences, around two fifths being singletons. Sequencing was performed on blood. These receptors were obtained from a man aged 18 to 35 in good health.

V and J are TRBV6-5 and TRBJ1-2; the match to TRBD1 covers 10 bases. This CDR3 region has 14 residues. The junction had 4 bases not matched to a gene; V was cut back by 4 bases and J by 5 bases. Germline assignment: CDR1 MNHEY and CDR2 SVGAGI. The CDR3 loop reads CASSFRTGGYGYTF. DNA of the CDR3: TGTGCCAGCAGTTTTAGGACAGGGGGGTATGGCTACACCTTC.

In its sample, this clonotype was seen a few times. The CDR3 reads CASSSSRDNSYNEQFF. The CDR3 nucleotides read TGTGCCAGCAGCTCCTCCCGGGACAACTCCTACAATGAGCAGTTCTTC. The V call is TRBV9, the J call TRBJ2-1, with D perhaps matching TRBD1 (6 bases). Germline-derived CDR1 and CDR2 are SGDLS and YYNGEE. There are 16 residues in the CDR3. The V end was cut by 4 bases, the J end by 0 bases, with 14 bases between.

This clonotype was counted a few times. This chain uses TRBV12-3 or TRBV12-4 with TRBJ2-2; 8 bases are shared with TRBD1. This CDR3 comprises 15 residues. The trim removed 5 bases at V and 9 bases at J, leaving 11 bases unmatched. CDR3 in DNA: TGTGCCAGCAGTCGACCGGGACAGGCCTTAAGGGAGCTGTTTTTT. It specifies CASSRPGQALRELFF.

The chain carries TRBV28 and TRBJ2-5; 10 nucleotides align to TRBD2. V trimming: 5 bases; J trimming: 1 base; junction bases outside the gene matches: 4. CDR1 and CDR2 from the germline V gene are MDHEN and SYDVKM. CDR3 length: 15 residues. The CDR3 DNA reads TGTGCCAGCAGTGAGGGACTAGCGTCCCAAGAGACCCAGTACTTC. It yields the protein CASSEGLASQETQYF.

Concerning this clonotype itself: A junction boundary mismatches the germline segment, possibly from a read error. The CDR3 loop is CSARGGTGPYGYTF. CDR3 nucleotide sequence: TGCAGTGCCAGAGGGGGAACGGGGCCCTATGGCTACACCTTC. The gene calls are TRBV20-1 and TRBJ1-2; D possibly corresponds to TRBD1 (6 bases). The CDR3 totals 14 residues. Germline-derived CDR1 and CDR2 are DFQATT and SNEGSKA (reference sequence).

This clonotype was found a few times. This chain links TRBV6-5 with TRBJ2-7, with a tentative D call TRBD1 (5 bases). The CDR3 length is 14 residues. V was trimmed by 7 bases and J by 6 bases, leaving 19 bases between them. Germline loops: CDR1 MNHEY, CDR2 SVGAGI. The CDR3 nucleotides are TGTGCCAGCATATCAAGAGCCGGCAGGGTCGAGCAGTACTTC. Its translation is CASISRAGRVEQYF.

The chain recombines TRBV2 with TRBJ2-1; TRBD2 matches at 9 bases. The V gene end was trimmed by 0 bases and the J gene end by 3 bases; junction bases not matched to a gene: 3. Germline CDR1 SNHLY, CDR2 FYNNEI. This CDR3 has 16 amino acids. CDR3: CASSEALAGIYNEQFF. Here the CDR3 DNA reads TGTGCCAGCAGTGAAGCTCTAGCGGGGATCTACAATGAGCAGTTCTTC.

The J gene is TRBJ1-2, the V gene TRBV14; D unresolved. The germline V and J ends were trimmed by 7 bases and 5 bases, with 20 bases remaining between them. CDR1 is SGHDN and CDR2 is FVKESK in the germline V gene. The length of the CDR3 is 15 residues. Here the CDR3 reads CASTHDPSSFYGYTF. DNA of the CDR3: TGTGCCAGCACCCATGACCCATCATCCTTTTATGGCTACACCTTC.

In its sample, this clonotype was seen many times. The chain has TRBV29-1 and TRBJ2-1; D might be TRBD1 (6 bases). The CDR3 runs 14 residues. Trimming left V 7 bases short and J 7 bases short, with 20 bases between. Germline loops: CDR1 SQVTM, CDR2 ANQGSEA. The CDR3 protein is CSAPARTDPNEQFF. The CDR3 bases are TGCAGCGCCCCGGCCCGGACAGACCCAAATGAGCAGTTCTTC.

The table lists this clonotype with a few counts. The chain couples TRBV13 to TRBJ1-5, with a tentative D call TRBD1 (6 bases). The CDR3 runs 13 residues. Looked up from germline, CDR1 is PRHDT and CDR2 is FYEKMQ (reference sequence). V shed 2 bases and J shed 7 bases, with 9 bases lying between them. CDR3 in DNA: TGTGCCAGCAGCTTATGGGGGCGGCAGCCCCAGCATTTT. This gives the protein CASSLWGRQPQHF.

In this sample, this clonotype turned up once. This may stem from a read error, because a much larger clone lies one nucleotide away. J is TRBJ2-7 and V is TRBV12-3 or TRBV12-4; D is unclear. V dropped 4 bases and J dropped 3 bases, with 4 bases sitting between them. This CDR3 has 11 residues. CDR3 bases: TGTGCCAGCAGTTGGCGCTACGAGCAGTACTTC. Translating it yields CASSWRYEQYF.

There are many counts of this clonotype. The J gene is TRBJ2-7, the V gene TRBV12-3 or TRBV12-4, with TRBD1 matching over 10 bases. This CDR3 spans 14 amino acids. The junction had 6 bases not matched to a gene; V was cut back by 6 bases and J by 4 bases. CDR3 residues: CASSPDRGLYEQYF. CDR3 nucleotide sequence: TGTGCCAGCAGCCCAGACAGGGGGCTGTACGAGCAGTACTTC.

This clonotype came up a few times. Sequence at one end of the junction differs from germline and may be a read error. The rearrangement joins TRBV4-1 to TRBJ1-4; 7 bases agree with TRBD1. The CDR3 is 16 residues long. Germline assignment: CDR1 MGHRA and CDR2 YSYEKL. As DNA, the CDR3 is TGCGCCAGCATCCAAGGGACAGTGGGTGCTAATGAAAAACTGTTTTTT. It encodes CASIQGTVGANEKLFF.

The rearrangement joins TRBV28 to TRBJ1-1, with D hard to call. Germline V lookup: CDR1 MDHEN, CDR2 SYDVKM. The CDR3 extends over 14 amino acids. V was shortened by 2 bases and J by 1 base, with 8 bases between the two germline ends. The CDR3 nucleotides read TGTGCCAGCAGTTTAAGGCACTCGAACACTGAAGCTTTCTTT. It codes for CASSLRHSNTEAFF.

This clonotype was observed a handful of times. The chain carries TRBV7-9 and TRBJ2-1; D not certain. Trimming took 8 bases from V and 0 from J, leaving 8 bases between them. This CDR3 has 13 residues. The germline CDR1 and CDR2 sequences are SEHNR and FQNEAQ (reference sequence). CDR3: CASGKGSYNEQFF. The CDR3 DNA is TGTGCCAGCGGGAAAGGCTCCTACAATGAGCAGTTCTTC.

The chain joins TRBV7-9 to TRBJ2-3; the D gene is possibly TRBD2 (6 bases). Germline V gene sequence: CDR1 SEHNR, CDR2 FQNEAQ (reference sequence). This CDR3 has 15 amino acids. With 5 bases removed from V and 5 bases from J, the gap between germline ends came to 17 bases. The DNA for the CDR3 is TGTGCCAGCAGCAAAGGGACTTCCATGGGAGATACGCAGTATTTT. This encodes CASSKGTSMGDTQYF.

The chain's CDR3 is CASSLYRDGNTDTQYF. The CDR3 DNA sequence: TGTGCCAGCAGTTTGTACCGGGACGGCAACACAGATACGCAGTATTTT. This chain connects TRBV28 to TRBJ2-3, with D possibly being TRBD1 or TRBD2 (5 bases each). The CDR3 covers 16 residues. V was shortened by 3 bases and J by 2 bases, with 15 bases between the two germline ends. Germline V lookup: CDR1 MDHEN, CDR2 SYDVKM.

This clonotype has a single count. The chain couples TRBV5-6 to TRBJ2-7, with D possibly being TRBD1 or TRBD2 (5 bases each). The ends were cut back, 4 bases at V and 2 bases at J, with 10 bases in the middle. The CDR3 is 13 amino acids. Germline V gives CDR1 SGHDT, CDR2 YYEEEE. For the CDR3, the DNA is TGTGCCAGCAGCGTGGGGGAGCCCTACGAGCAGTACTTC. Translated, it gives CASSVGEPYEQYF.

This clonotype was seen more than once but under ten times. J is TRBJ2-3 and V is TRBV7-2, with 8 bases aligning to TRBD2. This CDR3 has 16 amino acids. The germline V gene has CDR1 SGHTA and CDR2 FQGNSA. J gave up 3 bases and V 0 bases, and 5 bases lay outside the gene matches. The CDR3 sequence: CASSLARLAGTDTQYF. CDR3 in DNA: TGTGCCAGCAGCTTAGCGCGGCTAGCGGGTACAGATACGCAGTATTTT.

The CDR3 sequence is CASSLGPGTDNTEAFF. In DNA form, the CDR3 reads TGTGCCAGCAGCTTGGGCCCCGGGACAGATAACACTGAAGCTTTCTTT. The chain uses TRBV5-5 and TRBJ1-1; 7 positions match TRBD1. This CDR3 spans 16 amino acids. CDR1 and CDR2 from the germline V gene are SGHKS and YYEKEE (reference sequence). The trim removed 0 bases at V and 2 bases at J, leaving 7 bases unmatched.

This clonotype has a handful of counts. The chain uses TRBV15 and TRBJ2-3, with D possibly matching TRBD2 (6 bases). In germline, CDR1 is LNHNV, CDR2 YYDKDF (reference sequence). Trimming shortened V by 8 bases and J by 5 bases, and 14 bases separated the two germline ends. This CDR3 spans 13 amino acids. As DNA, the CDR3 is TGTGCCACCCGCGGGACTGGTGGAGATACGCAGTATTTT. This encodes CATRGTGGDTQYF.

In its sample, this clonotype was seen a few times. The CDR3 nucleotides read TGCGCCAGCAGGATAACAGGGGAACTCGCCTACGAGCAGTACTTC. As protein: CASRITGELAYEQYF. This rearrangement joins TRBV5-1 to TRBJ2-7; 7 nucleotides line up with TRBD1. Germline V gives CDR1 SGHRS, CDR2 YFSETQ. Germline trimming cut 5 bases from V and 2 bases from J; bases unmatched to any gene: 10. The CDR3 totals 15 residues. Using reference TRBV5-1 and TRBJ2-7 for the parts outside the CDR3, the full variable domain is KAGVTQTPRYLIKTRGQQVTLSCSPISGHRSVSWYQQTPGQGLQFLFEYFSETQRNKGNFPGRFSGRQFSNSRSEMNVSTLELGDSALYLCASRITGELAYEQYFGPGTRLTVT.

This clonotype was counted between two and nine times. The chain has TRBV5-1 and TRBJ1-1, with D possibly TRBD1 on 5 matching bases. Trimming left V 2 bases short and J 0 bases short, with 14 bases between. CDR3 length equals 16 residues. The germline V gene has CDR1 SGHRS and CDR2 YFSETQ. The CDR3 nucleotides are TGCGCCAGCAGCTTAAGCCAGGGACTCATGAACACTGAAGCTTTCTTT. It specifies CASSLSQGLMNTEAFF.

This clonotype was recorded a few times. This chain uses TRBV6-5 with TRBJ1-4; D ambiguous. The CDR3 covers 14 residues. Germline CDR1 is MNHEY and CDR2 is SVGAGI. Trimming removed 0 bases at V and 8 bases at J, with 10 bases between. The CDR3 DNA reads TGTGCCAGCAGTTACTCCCCTGGAGGGGAAAAACTGTTTTTT. As protein: CASSYSPGGEKLFF.